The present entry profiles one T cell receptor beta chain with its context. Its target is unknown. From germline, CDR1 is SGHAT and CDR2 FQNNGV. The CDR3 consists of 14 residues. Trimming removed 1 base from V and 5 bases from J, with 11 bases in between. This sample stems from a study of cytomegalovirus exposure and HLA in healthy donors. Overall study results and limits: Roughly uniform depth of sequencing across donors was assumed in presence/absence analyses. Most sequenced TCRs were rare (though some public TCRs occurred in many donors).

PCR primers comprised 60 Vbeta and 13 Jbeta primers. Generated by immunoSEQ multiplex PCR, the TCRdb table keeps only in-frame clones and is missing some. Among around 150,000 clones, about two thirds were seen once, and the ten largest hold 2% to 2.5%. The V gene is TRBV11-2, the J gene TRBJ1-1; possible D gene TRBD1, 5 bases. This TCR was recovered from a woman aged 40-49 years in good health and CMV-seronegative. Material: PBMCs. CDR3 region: CASSLGGGRTEAFF. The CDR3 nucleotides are TGTGCCAGCAGCTTAGGGGGCGGACGGACTGAAGCTTTCTTT.